This T cell receptor (beta chain) originates from a study of PD-1 blockade in mismatch repair-deficient tumors. Study background: Enrolled about 2013-2016, patients had progressing, pretreated mismatch repair-deficient cancers of over nine types. Study-wide findings and caveats: Tumor-resident clones, often absent from pretreatment blood, expanded after pembrolizumab and then contracted.

Mismatch repair deficiency was confirmed in all patients, by PCR or immunohistochemistry. The TCR-sequenced patients were a few responders to pembrolizumab. Using immunoSEQ multiplex PCR, the repertoire was profiled, and TCRdb retains in-frame clones only, with some absent. The sample consists of about 40,000 clones, approximately 84% of them appearing once. About this clone itself: Its target is not known.

The clonotype originates from an adult with mismatch repair-deficient cancer. This specimen was peripheral blood, taken around 75 weeks after starting pembrolizumab.

The CDR3 region has the DNA TGTGCCAGCAGCTTATGGAGGAATCAGCCCCAGCATTTT. Encoded protein: CASSLWRNQPQHF. V and J are TRBV7-2 and TRBJ1-5, with unresolved D. Germline-derived CDR1 and CDR2 are SGHTA and FQGNSA. Trimming removed 2 bases from V and 4 bases from J, with 6 bases in between. The CDR3 is 13 amino acids. Full variable domain (rest looked up from reference TRBV7-2 and TRBJ1-5): GAGVSQSPSNKVTEKGKDVELRCDPISGHTALYWYRQSLGQGLEFLIYFQGNSAPDKSGLPSDRFSAERTGGSVSTLTIQRTQQEDSAVYLCASSLWRNQPQHFGDGTRLSIL.